Below are 11 T cell receptor beta chains sequenced from a single sample in a study of CD8 T cells in Susac syndrome. Random hexamers were used to reverse transcribe an amount of roughly 0.45 to 1 ug RNA. TCRdb re-called the immunoSEQ multiplex PCR reads through MiXCR, storing one row per CDR3 protein. This sample has 100,000 to 150,000 distinct CDR3 sequences, with about 92% found just once. The source material was CD8+ T cells from PBMCs. These receptors all come from a human donor with multiple sclerosis.

The CDR3 DNA reads TGTGCCAGCAGCCCCCTTCGGGGGCTTGAAGCTTTCTTT. Its protein is CASSPLRGLEAFF. The chain has TRBV7-2 and TRBJ1-1; weak D call: TRBD1 (6 bases). Germline CDR1 reads SGHTA; CDR2 reads FQGNSA. The CDR3 totals 13 residues. V was shortened by 5 bases and J by 7 bases, with 14 bases between the two germline ends.

V and J are TRBV20-1 and TRBJ2-1; 9 bases align to TRBD2. Trimming removed 1 base from V and 8 bases from J; junction bases left unmatched: 6. The CDR3 spans 14 residues. Germline-derived CDR1 and CDR2 are DFQATT and SNEGSKA (reference sequence). CDR3 in DNA: TGCAGTGCTAGAGGTAGCGGGAGCCGGTATGAGCAGTTCTTC. It encodes CSARGSGSRYEQFF.

The chain couples TRBV2 to TRBJ2-3; D is unclear. The V gene lost 2 bases and the J gene lost 0 bases, with 12 bases spanning the gap. CDR3 length: 16 amino acids. CDR1 is SNHLY and CDR2 is FYNNEI in the germline V gene. For the CDR3, the DNA is TGTGCCAGCAGTGAATTGGCAGCCCCTAGCACAGATACGCAGTATTTT. Protein product: CASSELAAPSTDTQYF.

This chain links TRBV27 with TRBJ2-2; possibly TRBD2 for D (6 bases). Germline-derived CDR1 and CDR2 are MNHEY and SMNVEV (reference sequence). This CDR3 is 15 amino acids long. The ends were cut back, 1 base at V and 0 bases at J, with 6 bases in the middle. CDR3 sequence (DNA): TGTGCCAGCAGTTTATGGGGGGCGAACACCGGGGAGCTGTTTTTT. Translation gives CASSLWGANTGELFF.

The chain employs TRBV5-4 and TRBJ1-1; possibly TRBD1 for D (6 bases). Germline loops: CDR1 SGHNT, CDR2 YYREEE (reference sequence). The V gene lost 2 bases and the J gene lost 0 bases, with 14 bases spanning the gap. This CDR3 contains 16 residues. Here the CDR3 DNA reads TGTGCCAGCAGCTTCACAGGGTCCCTCATGAACACTGAAGCTTTCTTT. This gives the protein CASSFTGSLMNTEAFF.

CDR3 nucleotides: TGTGCCATCAGGCGACAGTGGAAAGGGGATGAGCAGTTCTTC. It encodes CAIRRQWKGDEQFF. The chain combines TRBV10-3 with TRBJ2-1, with D perhaps TRBD1 (5 bases). The germline V gene has CDR1 ENHRY and CDR2 SYGVKD. The CDR3 is 14 amino acids. Trimming shortened V by 6 bases and J by 8 bases, and 17 bases separated the two germline ends.

The chain uses TRBV7-9 and TRBJ1-1; D gene uncertain. The CDR3 contains 13 residues. V dropped 7 bases and J dropped 4 bases, with 13 bases sitting between them. The V gene's germline CDR1 is SEHNR and CDR2 FQNEAQ (reference sequence). The CDR3 region has the DNA TGTGCCAGCATCCCCAATCATGCCACTGAAGCTTTCTTT. It encodes CASIPNHATEAFF.

The chain has TRBV6-5 and TRBJ2-1; TRBD2 agrees at 10 bases. Germline assignment: CDR1 MNHEY and CDR2 SVGAGI. The CDR3 is made up of 18 amino acids. Trimming removed 0 bases from V and 0 bases from J; junction bases left unmatched: 5. DNA of the CDR3: TGTGCCAGCAGTTACTCGATTAGCGGGGGGAGCTCCTACAATGAGCAGTTCTTC. It encodes CASSYSISGGSSYNEQFF.

This clonotype showed up just once. The V gene is TRBV7-9, the J gene TRBJ2-7; the match to TRBD1 covers 8 bases. Germline CDR1 is SEHNR and CDR2 is FQNEAQ (reference sequence). The CDR3 covers 13 residues. With 5 bases clipped from V and 6 bases from J, the junction kept 6 bases outside the gene matches. The CDR3 DNA reads TGTGCCAGCAGCAGGACAGGGAGGCGCGAGCAGTACTTC. This translates into CASSRTGRREQYF.

V usage is TRBV5-1 and J usage is TRBJ2-5; weak D call: TRBD1 (5 bases). Per the germline V gene, CDR1 is SGHRS and CDR2 is YFSETQ. V was shortened by 1 base and J by 2 bases, with 9 bases between the two germline ends. This CDR3 region has 14 residues. The CDR3 sequence: CASSLWSGQETQYF. In nucleotides, the CDR3 is TGCGCCAGCAGCTTGTGGTCAGGGCAAGAGACCCAGTACTTC.

The rearrangement links TRBV20-1 to TRBJ1-3; the D gene is possibly TRBD1 (6 bases). This CDR3 has 16 amino acids. V was clipped by 1 base and J by 0 bases, with 13 bases between them. The germline V gene encodes CDR1 DFQATT and CDR2 SNEGSKA (reference sequence). CDR3 nucleotides: TGCAGTGCTAGAGGGGGGGGGCCTCTCTCTGGAAACACCATATATTTT. Its translation: CSARGGGPLSGNTIYF.